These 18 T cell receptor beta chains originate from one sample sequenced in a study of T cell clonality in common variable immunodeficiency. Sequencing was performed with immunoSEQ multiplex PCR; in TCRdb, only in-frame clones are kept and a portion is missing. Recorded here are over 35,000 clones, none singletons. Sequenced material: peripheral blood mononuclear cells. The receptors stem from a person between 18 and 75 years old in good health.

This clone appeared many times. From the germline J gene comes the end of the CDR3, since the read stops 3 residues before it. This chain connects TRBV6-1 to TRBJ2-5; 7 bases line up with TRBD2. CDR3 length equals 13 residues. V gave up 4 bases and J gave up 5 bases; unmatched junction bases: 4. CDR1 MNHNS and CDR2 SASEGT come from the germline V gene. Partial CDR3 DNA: TGTGCCAGCAGTGCCGGGGGGTTGGAGACC. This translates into CASSAGGLET. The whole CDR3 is CASSAGGLETQYF.

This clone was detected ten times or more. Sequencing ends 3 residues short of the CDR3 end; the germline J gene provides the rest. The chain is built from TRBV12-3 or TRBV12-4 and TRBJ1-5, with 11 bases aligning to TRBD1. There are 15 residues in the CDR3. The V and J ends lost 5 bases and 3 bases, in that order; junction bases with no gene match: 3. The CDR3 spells CASSRGQGDNQPQHF. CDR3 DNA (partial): TGTGCCAGCAGTAGGGGACAGGGGGACAATCAGCCC.

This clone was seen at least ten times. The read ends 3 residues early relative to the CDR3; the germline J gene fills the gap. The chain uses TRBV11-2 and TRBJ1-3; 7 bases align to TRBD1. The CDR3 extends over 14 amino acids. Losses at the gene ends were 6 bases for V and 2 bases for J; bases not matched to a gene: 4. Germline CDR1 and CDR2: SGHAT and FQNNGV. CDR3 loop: CASSRQGTGNTIYF. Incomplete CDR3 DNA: TGTGCCAGCAGTAGACAGGGTACTGGAAACACC.

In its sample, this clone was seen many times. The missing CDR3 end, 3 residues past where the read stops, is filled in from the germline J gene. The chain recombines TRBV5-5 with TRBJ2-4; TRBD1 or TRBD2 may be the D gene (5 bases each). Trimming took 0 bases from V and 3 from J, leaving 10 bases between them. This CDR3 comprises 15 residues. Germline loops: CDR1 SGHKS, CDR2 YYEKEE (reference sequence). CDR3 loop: CASSLVEGSKNIQYF. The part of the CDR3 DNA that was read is TGTGCCAGCAGCTTGGTTGAGGGGAGCAAAAACATT.

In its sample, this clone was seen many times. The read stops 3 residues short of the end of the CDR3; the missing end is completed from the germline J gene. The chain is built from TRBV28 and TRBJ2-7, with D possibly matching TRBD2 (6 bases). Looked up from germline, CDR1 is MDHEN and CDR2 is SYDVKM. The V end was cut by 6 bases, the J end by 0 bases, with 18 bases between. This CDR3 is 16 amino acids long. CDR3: CASRQRAGSGSYEQYF. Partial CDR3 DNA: TGTGCCAGCAGGCAGCGCGCGGGGAGCGGCTCCTACGAG.

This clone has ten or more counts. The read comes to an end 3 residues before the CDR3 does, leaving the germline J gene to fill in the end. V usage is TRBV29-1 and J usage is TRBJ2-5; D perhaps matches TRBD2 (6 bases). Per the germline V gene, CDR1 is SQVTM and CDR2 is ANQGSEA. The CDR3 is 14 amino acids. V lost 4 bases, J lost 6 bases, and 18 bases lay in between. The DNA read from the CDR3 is TGCAGCGTTGCATCGTGGCGGGAAGGGCAGACC. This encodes CSVASWREGQT. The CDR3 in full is CSVASWREGQTQYF.

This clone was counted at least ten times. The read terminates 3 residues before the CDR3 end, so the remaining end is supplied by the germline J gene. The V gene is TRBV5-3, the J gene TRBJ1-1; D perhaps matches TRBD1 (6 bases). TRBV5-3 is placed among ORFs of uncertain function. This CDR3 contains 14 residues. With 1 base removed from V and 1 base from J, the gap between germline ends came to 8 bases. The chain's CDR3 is CARSLTGPNTEAFF. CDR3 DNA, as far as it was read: TGTGCCAGAAGCTTGACAGGGCCGAACACTGAA.

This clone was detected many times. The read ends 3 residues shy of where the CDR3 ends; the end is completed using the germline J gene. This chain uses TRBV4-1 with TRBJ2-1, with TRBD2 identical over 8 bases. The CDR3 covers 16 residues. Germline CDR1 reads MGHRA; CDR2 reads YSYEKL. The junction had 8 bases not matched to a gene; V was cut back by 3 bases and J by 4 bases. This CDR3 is CASSQEGLVGYNEQFF. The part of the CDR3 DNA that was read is TGCGCCAGCAGCCAGGAGGGACTAGTGGGGTACAATGAG.

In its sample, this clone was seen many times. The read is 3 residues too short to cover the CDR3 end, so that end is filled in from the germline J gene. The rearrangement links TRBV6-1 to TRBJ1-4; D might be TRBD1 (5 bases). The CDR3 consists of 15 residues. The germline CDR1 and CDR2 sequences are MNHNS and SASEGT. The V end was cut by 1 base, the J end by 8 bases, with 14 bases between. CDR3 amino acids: CASSEVGGVGEKLFF. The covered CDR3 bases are TGTGCCAGCAGTGAAGTTGGGGGGGTCGGAGAAAAA.

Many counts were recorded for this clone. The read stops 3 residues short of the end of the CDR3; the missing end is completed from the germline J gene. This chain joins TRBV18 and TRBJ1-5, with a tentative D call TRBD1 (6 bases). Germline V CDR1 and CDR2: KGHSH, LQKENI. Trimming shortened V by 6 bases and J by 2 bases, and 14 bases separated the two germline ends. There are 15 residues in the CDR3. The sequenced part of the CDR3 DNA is TGTGCCAGCTCCCCGGCAGGGGATCGCAATCAGCCC. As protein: CASSPAGDRNQP. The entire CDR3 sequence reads CASSPAGDRNQPQHF.

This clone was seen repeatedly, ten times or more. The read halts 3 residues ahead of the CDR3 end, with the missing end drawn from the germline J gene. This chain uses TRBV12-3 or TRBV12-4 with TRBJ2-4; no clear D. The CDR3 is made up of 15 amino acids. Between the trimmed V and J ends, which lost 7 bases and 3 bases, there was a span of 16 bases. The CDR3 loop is CASTMAGTGKNIQYF. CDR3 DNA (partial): TGTGCCAGCACTATGGCAGGCACCGGCAAAAACATT.

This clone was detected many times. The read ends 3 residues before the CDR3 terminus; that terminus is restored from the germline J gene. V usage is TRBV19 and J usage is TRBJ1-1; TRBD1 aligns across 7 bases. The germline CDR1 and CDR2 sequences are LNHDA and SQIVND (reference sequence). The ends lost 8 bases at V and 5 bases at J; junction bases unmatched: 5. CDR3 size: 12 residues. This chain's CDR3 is CASRQGGTEAFF. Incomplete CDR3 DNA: TGTGCCAGTCGACAGGGAGGTACTGAA.

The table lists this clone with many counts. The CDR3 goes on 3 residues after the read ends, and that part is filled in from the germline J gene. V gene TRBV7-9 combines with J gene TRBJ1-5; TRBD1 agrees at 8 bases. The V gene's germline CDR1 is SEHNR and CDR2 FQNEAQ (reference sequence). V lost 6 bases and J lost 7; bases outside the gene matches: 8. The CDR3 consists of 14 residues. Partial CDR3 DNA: TGTGCCAGCAGTAAGACAGGGGACCACCAGCCC. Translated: CASSKTGDHQP. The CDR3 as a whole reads CASSKTGDHQPQHF.

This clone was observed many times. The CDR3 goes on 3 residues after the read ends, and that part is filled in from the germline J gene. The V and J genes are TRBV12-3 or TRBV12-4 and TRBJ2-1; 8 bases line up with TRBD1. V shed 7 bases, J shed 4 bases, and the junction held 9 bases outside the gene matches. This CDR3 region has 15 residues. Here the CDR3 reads CASTRGQGAYNEQFF. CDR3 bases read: TGTGCCAGCACCCGAGGTCAGGGGGCATACAATGAG.

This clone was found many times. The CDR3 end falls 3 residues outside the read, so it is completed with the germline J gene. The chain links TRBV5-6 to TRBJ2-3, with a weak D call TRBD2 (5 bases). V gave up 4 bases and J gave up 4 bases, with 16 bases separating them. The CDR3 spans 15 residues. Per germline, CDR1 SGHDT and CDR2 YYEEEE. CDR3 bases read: TGTGCCAGCAGCCCACTCAGCGGAAGCGCAGATACG. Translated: CASSPLSGSADT. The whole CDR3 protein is CASSPLSGSADTQYF.

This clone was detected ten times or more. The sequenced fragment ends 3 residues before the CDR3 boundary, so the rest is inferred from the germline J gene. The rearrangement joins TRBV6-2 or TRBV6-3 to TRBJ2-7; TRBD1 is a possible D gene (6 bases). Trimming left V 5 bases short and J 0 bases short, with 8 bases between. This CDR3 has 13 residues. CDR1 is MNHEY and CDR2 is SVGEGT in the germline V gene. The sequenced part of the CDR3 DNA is TGTGCCAGCAGTCCGGGACACTCCTACGAG. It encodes CASSPGHSYE. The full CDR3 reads CASSPGHSYEQYF.

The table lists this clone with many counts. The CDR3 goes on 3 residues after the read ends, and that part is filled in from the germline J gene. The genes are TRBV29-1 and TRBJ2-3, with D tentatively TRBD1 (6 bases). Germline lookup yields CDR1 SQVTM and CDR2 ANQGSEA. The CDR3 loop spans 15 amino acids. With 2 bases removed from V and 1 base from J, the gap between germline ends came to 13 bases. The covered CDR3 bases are TGCAGCGTTGAACGGGGCAGGGGTGGCACAGATACG. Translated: CSVERGRGGTDT. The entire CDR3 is CSVERGRGGTDTQYF.

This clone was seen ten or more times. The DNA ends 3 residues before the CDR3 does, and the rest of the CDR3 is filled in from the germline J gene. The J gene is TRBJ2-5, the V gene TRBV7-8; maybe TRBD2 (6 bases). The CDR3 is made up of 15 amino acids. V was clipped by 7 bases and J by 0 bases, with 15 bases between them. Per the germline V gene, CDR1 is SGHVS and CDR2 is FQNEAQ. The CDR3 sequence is CASTRRRGYQETQYF. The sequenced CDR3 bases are TGTGCCAGCACCCGCCGGCGGGGCTACCAAGAGACC. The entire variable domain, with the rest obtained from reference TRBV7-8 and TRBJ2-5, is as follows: GAGVSQSPRYKVAKRGQDVALRCDPISGHVSLFWYQQALGQGPEFLTYFQNEAQLDKSGLPSDRFFAERPEGSVSTLKIQRTQQEDSAVYLCASTRRRGYQETQYFGPGTRLLVL.